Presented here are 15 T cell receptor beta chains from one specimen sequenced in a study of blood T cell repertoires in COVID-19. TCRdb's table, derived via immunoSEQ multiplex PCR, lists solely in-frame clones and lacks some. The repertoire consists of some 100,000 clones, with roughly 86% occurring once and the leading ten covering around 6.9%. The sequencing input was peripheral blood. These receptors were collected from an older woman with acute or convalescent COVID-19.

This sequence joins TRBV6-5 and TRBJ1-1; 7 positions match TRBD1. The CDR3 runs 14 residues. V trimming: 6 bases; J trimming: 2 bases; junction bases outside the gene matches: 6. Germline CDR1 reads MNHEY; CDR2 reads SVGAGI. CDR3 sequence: CASRRQGGNTEAFF. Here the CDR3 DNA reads TGTGCCAGCAGACGACAGGGCGGTAACACTGAAGCTTTCTTT.

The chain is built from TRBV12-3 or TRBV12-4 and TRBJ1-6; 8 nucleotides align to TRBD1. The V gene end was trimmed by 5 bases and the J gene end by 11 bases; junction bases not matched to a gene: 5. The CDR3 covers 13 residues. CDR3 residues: CASSPGQGTPLHF. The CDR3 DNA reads TGTGCCAGCAGTCCTGGACAGGGAACACCCCTCCACTTT.

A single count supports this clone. The CDR3 region is CASSLSGGVRQPQHF. CDR3 DNA sequence: TGTGCCAGCAGTTTATCAGGGGGGGTTCGTCAGCCCCAGCATTTT. The chain carries TRBV27 and TRBJ1-5; a possible D gene is TRBD1 (6 bases). Trimming removed 0 bases at V and 6 bases at J, with 12 bases between. CDR3 length: 15 residues. CDR1 and CDR2 from the germline V gene are MNHEY and SMNVEV (reference sequence).

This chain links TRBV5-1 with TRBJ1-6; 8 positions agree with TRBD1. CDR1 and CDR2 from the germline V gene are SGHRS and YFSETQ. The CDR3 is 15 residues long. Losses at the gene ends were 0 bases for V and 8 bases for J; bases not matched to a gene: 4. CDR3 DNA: TGCGCCAGCAGCTTGGCGGGACAGGCAGATTCACCCCTCCACTTT. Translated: CASSLAGQADSPLHF. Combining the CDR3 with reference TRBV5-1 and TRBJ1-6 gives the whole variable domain KAGVTQTPRYLIKTRGQQVTLSCSPISGHRSVSWYQQTPGQGLQFLFEYFSETQRNKGNFPGRFSGRQFSNSRSEMNVSTLELGDSALYLCASSLAGQADSPLHFGNGTRLTVT.

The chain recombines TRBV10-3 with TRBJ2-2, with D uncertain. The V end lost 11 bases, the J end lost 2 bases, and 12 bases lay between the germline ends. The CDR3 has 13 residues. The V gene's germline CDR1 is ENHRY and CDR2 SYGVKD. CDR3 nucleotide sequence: TGTGCCCTCCTCCAGGTTAACACCGGGGAGCTGTTTTTT. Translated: CALLQVNTGELFF.

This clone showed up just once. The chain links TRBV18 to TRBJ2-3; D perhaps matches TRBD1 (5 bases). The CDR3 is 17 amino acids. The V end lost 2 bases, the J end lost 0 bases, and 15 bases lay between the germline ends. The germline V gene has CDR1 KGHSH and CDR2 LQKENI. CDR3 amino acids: CASSPSGQLISTDTQYF. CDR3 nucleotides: TGTGCCAGCTCACCATCCGGACAACTTATTAGCACAGATACGCAGTATTTT.

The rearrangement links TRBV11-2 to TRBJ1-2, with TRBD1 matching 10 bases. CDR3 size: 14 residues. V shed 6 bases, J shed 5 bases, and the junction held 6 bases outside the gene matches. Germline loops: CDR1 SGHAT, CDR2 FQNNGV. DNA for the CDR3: TGTGCCAGCAGAGGGACAGGGGAAAGGTATGGCTACACCTTC. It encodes CASRGTGERYGYTF. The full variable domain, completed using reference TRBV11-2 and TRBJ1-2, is EAGVAQSPRYKIIEKRQSVAFWCNPISGHATLYWYQQILGQGPKLLIQFQNNGVVDDSQLPKDRFSAERLKGVDSTLKIQPAKLEDSAVYLCASRGTGERYGYTFGSGTRLTVV.

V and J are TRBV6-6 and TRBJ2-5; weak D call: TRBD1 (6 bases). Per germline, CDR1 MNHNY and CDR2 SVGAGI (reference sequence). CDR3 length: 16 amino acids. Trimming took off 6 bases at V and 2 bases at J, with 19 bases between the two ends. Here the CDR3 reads CASSIPAVTGQETQYF. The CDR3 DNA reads TGTGCCAGCAGCATCCCGGCGGTAACAGGGCAAGAGACCCAGTACTTC.

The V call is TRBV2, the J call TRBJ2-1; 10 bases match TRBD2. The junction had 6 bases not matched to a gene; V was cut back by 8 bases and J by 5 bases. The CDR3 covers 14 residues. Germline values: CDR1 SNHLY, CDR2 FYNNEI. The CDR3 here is CASPGLARNNEQFF. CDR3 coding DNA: TGTGCCAGCCCGGGACTAGCGAGAAACAATGAGCAGTTCTTC.

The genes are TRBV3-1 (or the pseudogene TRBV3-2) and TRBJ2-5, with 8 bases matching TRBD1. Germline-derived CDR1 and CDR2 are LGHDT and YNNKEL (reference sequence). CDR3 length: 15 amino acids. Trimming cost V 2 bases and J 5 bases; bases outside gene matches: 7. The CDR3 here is CASSQQGAVGETQYF. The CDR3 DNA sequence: TGTGCCAGCAGCCAACAGGGGGCTGTTGGGGAGACCCAGTACTTC.

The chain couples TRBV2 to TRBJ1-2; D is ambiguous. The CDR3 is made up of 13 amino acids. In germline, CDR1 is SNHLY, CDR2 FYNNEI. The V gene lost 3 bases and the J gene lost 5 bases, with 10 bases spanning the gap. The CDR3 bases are TGTGCCAGCAGTGATAGCCCGACTTATGGCTACACCTTC. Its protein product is CASSDSPTYGYTF.

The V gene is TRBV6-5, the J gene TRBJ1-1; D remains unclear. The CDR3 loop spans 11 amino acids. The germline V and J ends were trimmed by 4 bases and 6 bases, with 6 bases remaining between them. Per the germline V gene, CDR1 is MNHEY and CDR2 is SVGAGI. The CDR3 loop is CASSSRSEAFF. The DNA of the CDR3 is TGTGCCAGCAGTTCCCGGTCTGAAGCTTTCTTT.

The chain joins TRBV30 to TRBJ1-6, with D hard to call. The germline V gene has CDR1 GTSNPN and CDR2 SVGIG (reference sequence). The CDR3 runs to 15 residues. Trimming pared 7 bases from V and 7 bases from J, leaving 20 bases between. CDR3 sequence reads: CASSATEVKNSPLHF. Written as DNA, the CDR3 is TGTGCCTCCTCAGCGACCGAGGTGAAAAATTCACCCCTCCACTTT.

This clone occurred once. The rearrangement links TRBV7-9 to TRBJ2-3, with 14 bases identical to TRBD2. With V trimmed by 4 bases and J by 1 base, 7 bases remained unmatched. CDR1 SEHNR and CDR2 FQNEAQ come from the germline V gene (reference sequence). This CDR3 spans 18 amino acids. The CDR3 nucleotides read TGTGCCAGCAGCTGGCCGACTAGCGGGAGGGCCGGCACAGATACGCAGTATTTT. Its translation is CASSWPTSGRAGTDTQYF.

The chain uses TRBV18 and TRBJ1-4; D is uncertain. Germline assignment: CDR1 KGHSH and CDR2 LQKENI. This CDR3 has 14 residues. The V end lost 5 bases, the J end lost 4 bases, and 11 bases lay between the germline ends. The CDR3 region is CASSDGPFNEKLFF. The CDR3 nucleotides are TGTGCCAGCTCAGATGGGCCCTTTAATGAAAAACTGTTTTTT. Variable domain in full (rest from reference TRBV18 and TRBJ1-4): NAGVMQNPRHLVRRRGQEARLRCSPMKGHSHVYWYRQLPEEGLKFMVYLQKENIIDESGMPKERFSAEFPKEGPSILRIQQVVRGDSAAYFCASSDGPFNEKLFFGSGTQLSVL.